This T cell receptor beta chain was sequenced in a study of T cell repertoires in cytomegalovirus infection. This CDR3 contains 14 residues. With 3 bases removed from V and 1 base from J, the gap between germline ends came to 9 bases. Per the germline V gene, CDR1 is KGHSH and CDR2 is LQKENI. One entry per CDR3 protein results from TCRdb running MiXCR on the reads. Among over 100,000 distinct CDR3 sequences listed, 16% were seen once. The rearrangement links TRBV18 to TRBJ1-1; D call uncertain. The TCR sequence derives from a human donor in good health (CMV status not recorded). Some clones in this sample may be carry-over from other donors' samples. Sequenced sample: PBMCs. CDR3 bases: TGTGCCAGCTCACCTCTACAGTCGAACACTGAAGCTTTCTTT. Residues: CASSPLQSNTEAFF.